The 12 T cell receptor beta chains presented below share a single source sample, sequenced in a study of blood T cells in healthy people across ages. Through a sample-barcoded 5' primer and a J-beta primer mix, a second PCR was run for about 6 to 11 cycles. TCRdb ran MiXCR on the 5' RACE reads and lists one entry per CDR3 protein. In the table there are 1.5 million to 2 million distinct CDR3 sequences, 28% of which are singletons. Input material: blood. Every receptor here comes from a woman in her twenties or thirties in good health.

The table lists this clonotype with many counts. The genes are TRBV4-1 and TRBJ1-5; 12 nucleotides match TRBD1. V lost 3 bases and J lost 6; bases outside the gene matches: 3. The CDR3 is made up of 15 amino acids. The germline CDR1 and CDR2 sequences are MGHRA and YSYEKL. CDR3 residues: CASSQGTGGFQPQHF. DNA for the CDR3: TGCGCCAGCAGCCAGGGGACAGGGGGCTTTCAGCCCCAGCATTTT.

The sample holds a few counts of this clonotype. DNA for the CDR3: TGTGCCAGCAGCTTAGGACAGAGGGAGGCCTGCACCTTC. This encodes CASSLGQREACTF. The rearrangement uses TRBV7-9 and TRBJ1-2, with D tentatively TRBD1 (5 bases). V lost 1 base and J lost 13, with 16 bases in between. The CDR3 length is 13 residues. Germline V CDR1 and CDR2: SEHNR, FQNEAQ (reference sequence).

Here the CDR3 DNA reads TGTGCCACCAACCGGGGGCGAGGATCACCCCTCCACTTT. Translating it yields CATNRGRGSPLHF. V and J are TRBV15 and TRBJ1-6; maybe TRBD1 (6 bases). Between the trimmed V and J ends, which lost 7 bases and 10 bases, there was a span of 14 bases. Germline V gives CDR1 LNHNV, CDR2 YYDKDF (reference sequence). The CDR3 loop spans 13 amino acids.

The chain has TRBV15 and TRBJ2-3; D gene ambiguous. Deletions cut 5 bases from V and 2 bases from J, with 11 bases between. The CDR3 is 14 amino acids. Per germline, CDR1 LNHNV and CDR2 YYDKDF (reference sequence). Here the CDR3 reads CATSGRAYTDTQYF. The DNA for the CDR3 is TGTGCCACCAGCGGACGGGCTTACACAGATACGCAGTATTTT.

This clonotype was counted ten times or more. CDR3 residues: CASSSPPYEQYF. The CDR3 DNA follows: TGTGCCAGCAGTTCCCCCCCCTACGAGCAGTACTTC. This sequence joins TRBV14 and TRBJ2-7, with D uncertain. This CDR3 has 12 amino acids. Germline V gene data show CDR1 as SGHDN and CDR2 as FVKESK. Trimming removed 6 bases at V and 2 bases at J, with 8 bases between.

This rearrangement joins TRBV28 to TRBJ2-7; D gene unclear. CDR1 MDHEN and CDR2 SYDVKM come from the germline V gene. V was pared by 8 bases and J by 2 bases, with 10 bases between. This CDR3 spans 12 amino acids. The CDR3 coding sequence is TGTGCCAGCCAACGATTTGCCTACGAGCAGTACTTC. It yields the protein CASQRFAYEQYF.

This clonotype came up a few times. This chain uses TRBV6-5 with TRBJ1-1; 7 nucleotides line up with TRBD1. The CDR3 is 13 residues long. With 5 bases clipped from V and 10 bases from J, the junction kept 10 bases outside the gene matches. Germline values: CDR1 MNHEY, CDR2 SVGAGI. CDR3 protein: CASSRETGFAAFF. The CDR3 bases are TGTGCCAGCAGTAGAGAGACAGGGTTTGCAGCTTTCTTT.

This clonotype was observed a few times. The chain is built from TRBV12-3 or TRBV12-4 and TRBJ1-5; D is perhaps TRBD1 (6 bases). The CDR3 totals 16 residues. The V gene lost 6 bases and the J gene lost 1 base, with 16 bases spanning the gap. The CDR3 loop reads CASSTRGLRSNQPQHF. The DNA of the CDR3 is TGTGCCAGCAGCACCAGGGGACTTCGGAGCAATCAGCCCCAGCATTTT.

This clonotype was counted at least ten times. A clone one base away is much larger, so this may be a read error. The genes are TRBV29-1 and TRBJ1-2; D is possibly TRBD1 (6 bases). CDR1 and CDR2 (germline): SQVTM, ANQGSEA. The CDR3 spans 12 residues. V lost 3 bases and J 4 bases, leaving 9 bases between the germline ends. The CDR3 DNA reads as TGCAGCGTTGAGGGGGACACCTATGGCTACACCTTC. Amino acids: CSVEGDTYGYTF.

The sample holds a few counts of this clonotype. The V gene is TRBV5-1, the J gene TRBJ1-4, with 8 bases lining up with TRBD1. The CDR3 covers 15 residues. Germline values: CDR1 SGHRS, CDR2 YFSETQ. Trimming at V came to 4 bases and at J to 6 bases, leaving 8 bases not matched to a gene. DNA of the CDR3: TGCGCCAGCAGCAGGGCGGGACAGGCCGATGAAAAACTGTTTTTT. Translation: CASSRAGQADEKLFF.

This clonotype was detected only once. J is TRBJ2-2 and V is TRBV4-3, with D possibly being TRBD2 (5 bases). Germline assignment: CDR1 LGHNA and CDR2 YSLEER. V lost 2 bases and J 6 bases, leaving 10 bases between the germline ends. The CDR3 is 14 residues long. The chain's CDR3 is CASSQKRSAGELFF. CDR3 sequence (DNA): TGCGCCAGCAGCCAAAAACGTAGCGCCGGGGAGCTGTTTTTT.

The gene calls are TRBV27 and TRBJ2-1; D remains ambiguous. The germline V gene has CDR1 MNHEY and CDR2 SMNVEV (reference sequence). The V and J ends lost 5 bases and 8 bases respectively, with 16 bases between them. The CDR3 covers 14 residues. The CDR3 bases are TGTGCCAGCAGTGAGGCCCATACGATTTATGAGCAGTTCTTC. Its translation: CASSEAHTIYEQFF.